The source of this TCR beta chain is a study of blood T cells in healthy people across ages. Alongside a J-beta primer mix, a sample-barcoded 5' primer served in a second PCR lasting 7 to 11 cycles. Every single cDNA molecule received a tag from a template-switch adaptor with 12 random nucleotides. TCRdb fed the 5' RACE reads into MiXCR, producing one record per CDR3 protein. The sample includes fewer than 1,200,000 distinct CDR3 sequences, less than 25% of them seen just once. Germline CDR1 reads MNHNS; CDR2 reads SASEGT. The CDR3 sequence is 14 residues long. The same data also contributed to another study, on T cells of mothers and their children. That work contributes: Normalized overlap was always slightly, never significantly, higher in related than unrelated mother-child pairs.

Sequenced: blood. This chain joins TRBV6-1 and TRBJ2-5; either TRBD1 or TRBD2 may supply D (5 bases each). The DNA end lines up better with TRBJ2-7; the J call may be wrong. This receptor was taken from a girl aged 2-9 years in good health. CDR3 in amino acids: CASGWGRESYEQYF. CDR3 sequence (DNA): TGTGCCAGCGGATGGGGACGCGAGTCCTACGAGCAGTACTTC.